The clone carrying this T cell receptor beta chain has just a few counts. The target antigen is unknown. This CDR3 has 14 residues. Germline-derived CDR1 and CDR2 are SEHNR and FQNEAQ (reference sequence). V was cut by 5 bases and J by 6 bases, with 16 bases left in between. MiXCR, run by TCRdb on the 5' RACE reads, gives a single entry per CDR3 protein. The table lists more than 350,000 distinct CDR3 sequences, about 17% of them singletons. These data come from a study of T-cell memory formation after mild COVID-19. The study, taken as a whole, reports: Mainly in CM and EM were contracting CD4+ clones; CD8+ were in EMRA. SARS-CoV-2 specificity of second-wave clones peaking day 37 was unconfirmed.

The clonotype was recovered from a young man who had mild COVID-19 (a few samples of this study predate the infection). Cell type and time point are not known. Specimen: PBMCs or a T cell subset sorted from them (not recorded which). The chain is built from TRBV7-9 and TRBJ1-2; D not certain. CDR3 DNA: TGTGCCAGCAGCCCGCCCGGGAGGGCTAATGGCTACACCTTC. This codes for CASSPPGRANGYTF.